These T cell receptor beta chains were read from a single sample in a study of T-cell reconstitution after alpha-beta-depleted transplantation in children. TCRdb analysed the PCR reads with MiXCR anew, one entry per CDR3 protein. The data hold a few hundred thousand distinct CDR3 sequences, with around a tenth observed a single time. Sample: PBMCs from the stem cell graft donor, taken from the stem cell graft. Every receptor here comes from a human donor who donated a stem cell graft to a child with acute lymphoblastic leukemia. The CDR3 runs from the conserved cysteine through the conserved F or W. The order of the fields is D gene, V gene, clone size, J gene, CDR3 protein, CDR3 DNA. The D gene is left open where the match is weak. Part of the rows lack a size; the others show once, few, many or a class for expanded clones.

D gene: TRBD1; V gene: TRBV3-1; clone size: many; J gene: TRBJ2-7; CDR3 protein: CASSTGTDMYYEQYF; CDR3 DNA: TGTGCCAGCAGCACCGGGACAGATATGTACTACGAGCAGTACTTC
D gene: TRBD1; V gene: TRBV5-1; clone size: many; J gene: TRBJ2-1; CDR3 protein: CASSLGTGGYNEQFF; CDR3 DNA: TGTGCCAGCAGTTTAGGGACAGGGGGATACAATGAGCAGTTCTTC
D gene: -; V gene: TRBV7-8; clone size: few; J gene: TRBJ2-2; CDR3 protein: CASQLLNTGELFF; CDR3 DNA: TGTGCCAGCCAACTCCTAAACACCGGGGAGCTGTTTTTT
D gene: TRBD2; V gene: TRBV29-1; clone size: many; J gene: TRBJ2-4; CDR3 protein: CSVPCGAPTSTLAKNIQYF; CDR3 DNA: TGCAGCGTGCCCTGTGGGGCTCCGACTAGCACGTTAGCCAAAAACATTCAGTACTTC
D gene: -; V gene: TRBV28; clone size: few; J gene: TRBJ2-4; CDR3 protein: CASSSYIGDVAKNIQYF; CDR3 DNA: TGTGCCAGCAGTTCCTACATCGGGGACGTGGCCAAAAACATTCAGTACTTC
D gene: TRBD2; V gene: TRBV5-1; clone size: -; J gene: TRBJ2-1; CDR3 protein: CASSMTSGRATYNEQFF; CDR3 DNA: TGCGCCAGCAGTATGACTAGCGGGAGGGCAACCTACAATGAGCAGTTCTTC
D gene: -; V gene: TRBV28; clone size: many; J gene: TRBJ2-7; CDR3 protein: CASSKLGGNEQYF; CDR3 DNA: TGTGCCAGCAGTAAGTTAGGTGGGAACGAGCAGTACTTC
D gene: TRBD1; V gene: TRBV20-1; clone size: once; J gene: TRBJ1-4; CDR3 protein: CSASGQGARKLFF; CDR3 DNA: TGCAGTGCCTCAGGGCAGGGGGCAAGAAAACTGTTTTTT
D gene: TRBD2; V gene: TRBV5-1; clone size: -; J gene: TRBJ2-1; CDR3 protein: CASSALAGGFNEQFF; CDR3 DNA: TGCGCCAGCAGCGCCCTAGCGGGAGGTTTCAATGAGCAGTTCTTC
D gene: -; V gene: TRBV20-1; clone size: many; J gene: TRBJ1-5; CDR3 protein: CSARNRADQPQHF; CDR3 DNA: TGCAGTGCTAGAAACAGGGCTGATCAGCCCCAGCATTTT